The following is a TCR beta chain sequence with its context. Its specificity is not known. Making the TCR beta libraries involved quantitative 5'-RACE with molecular barcodes. TCRdb re-derived calls from the 5' RACE reads in MiXCR, one entry per CDR3 protein. Counted here are around 300,000 distinct CDR3 sequences, 14% to 15% occurring once; the ten biggest clones make up about 1%. This entry comes from a study of CD8 T cells in ankylosing spondylitis. Study observations and caveats: Several highly homologous variants made up a TCR beta motif, and this motif appeared characteristic of ankylosing spondylitis blood. The disease-linked clones had a CD8+ phenotype and low blood frequencies. A number of the motif variants had already been described in reactive arthritis synovial fluid and blood.

V shed 4 bases and J 2 bases; nucleotides not matched to a gene: 4. From germline, CDR1 is SGHRS and CDR2 YFSETQ. The CDR3 runs to 15 residues. The sample comprised blood, either unsorted or a sorted T cell fraction (not recorded which). This receptor was taken from a male donor with ankylosing spondylitis or in good health (not recorded which). The V call is TRBV5-1, the J call TRBJ2-1; TRBD1 matches at 9 bases. CDR3 amino acids: CASSRGTGPYNEQFF. The CDR3 DNA reads as TGCGCCAGCAGCCGAGGGACAGGGCCCTACAATGAGCAGTTCTTC.